This T cell receptor (beta chain) emerged from a study of T-cell reconstitution after alpha-beta-depleted transplantation in children. Overall study findings and caveats: Where alpha-beta T cells came from about two months after transplant was reportedly several hundred expanded graft clones.

TCRbeta library construction was performed incorporating unique molecular identifiers. One entry per CDR3 protein results from TCRdb running MiXCR on the PCR reads. This sample has about 300,000 distinct CDR3 sequences, with around 10% found just once. This clonotype has a handful of counts. Its specificity is unknown. This CDR3 region has 14 residues. After removal of 0 bases from V and 6 bases from J, the junction contained 4 bases not matched to a gene. The J gene is TRBJ2-7, the V gene TRBV12-3 or TRBV12-4; 8 bases map to TRBD2. The source of this sequence is a boy under two years old with acute myeloid leukemia, due to receive a stem cell transplant. The specimen was PBMCs, collected before TCRalphabeta/CD19-depleted stem cell transplant. The CDR3 region is CASSLAQRGSEQYF. In DNA, the CDR3 is TGTGCCAGCAGTTTAGCCCAGCGGGGGAGCGAGCAGTACTTC.